Listed here is a single T cell receptor (beta chain). Its cognate antigen is unknown. Researchers prepared the TCRbeta library using unique molecular identifiers, the study reports. TCRdb re-derived calls from the PCR reads in MiXCR, one entry per CDR3 protein. The profile shows about 870,000 distinct CDR3 sequences, around 17% of them singletons. This sample was taken from a study of T-cell reconstitution after alpha-beta-depleted transplantation in children. Whole-study findings and limits: Reportedly, alpha-beta T cells present about two months post-transplant originated from several hundred expanded clones of graft origin.

The CDR3 length is 14 residues. V was shortened by 4 bases and J by 2 bases, with 10 bases between the two germline ends. The TCR was taken from a male patient younger than 18 who had a stem cell transplant for acute lymphoblastic leukemia, so the T cells may come from the graft donor. The V gene is TRBV12-3 or TRBV12-4, the J gene TRBJ2-3; D might be TRBD2 (7 bases). Sequenced material: PBMCs, mostly from graft donor cells, taken 360 days after TCRalphabeta/CD19-depleted stem cell transplant. CDR3 bases: TGTGCCAGCAGTTGGCGGGGGCCCACAGATACGCAGTATTTT. The encoded protein is CASSWRGPTDTQYF.